This passage covers 20 T cell receptor beta chains from one sample sequenced in a study of T cell responses to AZD1222 COVID-19 vaccine. Using immunoSEQ multiplex PCR, the repertoire was profiled, and TCRdb retains in-frame clones only, with some absent. The sample has 95,000 to 150,000 clones; 80% to 90% are singletons. Sequencing was performed on peripheral blood, taken on day 0 of AZD1222 vaccination. All receptors come from an adult in good health.

The rearrangement uses TRBV6-5 and TRBJ1-1; maybe TRBD1 (5 bases). V lost 2 bases and J 10 bases, leaving 14 bases between the germline ends. CDR3 length: 13 amino acids. Germline values: CDR1 MNHEY, CDR2 SVGAGI. CDR3 in amino acids: CASSYTFSQGAFF. Written as DNA, the CDR3 is TGTGCCAGCAGTTACACCTTCTCCCAGGGAGCTTTCTTT.

The genes are TRBV9 and TRBJ1-5; perhaps TRBD1 as D (5 bases). Germline CDR1 reads SGDLS; CDR2 reads YYNGEE. This CDR3 contains 14 residues. The V and J ends lost 6 bases and 6 bases respectively, with 16 bases between them. CDR3 sequence reads: CASNRGERGQPQHF. The CDR3 DNA reads as TGTGCCAGCAACCGGGGGGAGAGAGGTCAGCCCCAGCATTTT.

The chain joins TRBV16 to TRBJ1-5, with 7 bases identical to TRBD1. CDR1 and CDR2 (germline): KGHSY, FQNENV. This CDR3 spans 17 amino acids. The junction had 10 bases not matched to a gene; V was cut back by 1 base and J by 4 bases. CDR3 coding DNA: TGTGCCAGCAGCCAATTCTGGAGGCAGGGGGGTAATCAGCCCCAGCATTTT. It yields the protein CASSQFWRQGGNQPQHF.

V usage is TRBV11-2 and J usage is TRBJ2-7, with D hard to call. Germline V gene lookup returns CDR1 SGHAT and CDR2 FQNNGV. The CDR3 extends over 13 amino acids. Trimming removed 5 bases from V and 5 bases from J, with 13 bases in between. The DNA for the CDR3 is TGTGCCAGCAGCCCAAGACTTAGCCACGAGCAGTACTTC. Amino acid sequence: CASSPRLSHEQYF. The variable domain in full, with the rest retrieved from reference TRBV11-2 and TRBJ2-7, is EAGVAQSPRYKIIEKRQSVAFWCNPISGHATLYWYQQILGQGPKLLIQFQNNGVVDDSQLPKDRFSAERLKGVDSTLKIQPAKLEDSAVYLCASSPRLSHEQYFGPGTRLTVT.

The chain is built from TRBV28 and TRBJ2-3, with 8 bases identical to TRBD1. Germline CDR1 reads MDHEN; CDR2 reads SYDVKM. J was trimmed by 1 base and V by 6 bases; bases with no gene match: 0. The CDR3 consists of 13 residues. Written as DNA, the CDR3 is TGTGCCAGCAGGACAGGGGGCACAGATACGCAGTATTTT. Its translation is CASRTGGTDTQYF.

The rearrangement uses TRBV19 and TRBJ2-3; D is possibly TRBD2 (6 bases). CDR3 size: 13 residues. Germline CDR1 LNHDA, CDR2 SQIVND (reference sequence). The V gene lost 4 bases and the J gene lost 1 base, with 6 bases spanning the gap. CDR3 nucleotides: TGTGCCAGTAGTAGGGAGGGCACAGATACGCAGTATTTT. Translation: CASSREGTDTQYF. Full variable domain (outside the CDR3, taken from reference TRBV19 and TRBJ2-3): DGGITQSPKYLFRKEGQNVTLSCEQNLNHDAMYWYRQDPGQGLRLIYYSQIVNDFQKGDIAEGYSVSREKKESFPLTVTSAQKNPTAFYLCASSREGTDTQYFGPGTRLTVL.

The chain combines TRBV28 with TRBJ1-1, with D possibly matching TRBD1 (6 bases). Trimming pared 7 bases from V and 5 bases from J, leaving 11 bases between. The CDR3 sequence is 12 residues long. Per germline, CDR1 MDHEN and CDR2 SYDVKM. CDR3 amino acids: CASIHQGTEAFF. CDR3 DNA sequence: TGTGCCAGCATTCACCAGGGGACTGAAGCTTTCTTT.

This sequence joins TRBV29-1 and TRBJ2-3; 13 bases agree with TRBD2. The germline gives CDR1 SQVTM, CDR2 ANQGSEA. The trim removed 7 bases at V and 9 bases at J, leaving 10 bases unmatched. CDR3 length: 14 amino acids. CDR3 in DNA: TGCAGCGCCGGGACTAGCGGGACGGTTGTAACGCAGTATTTT. Amino acid sequence: CSAGTSGTVVTQYF.

The chain links TRBV19 to TRBJ1-6; possible D gene TRBD1, 5 bases. This CDR3 comprises 15 residues. Germline loops: CDR1 LNHDA, CDR2 SQIVND (reference sequence). V lost 4 bases, J lost 9 bases, and 16 bases lay in between. The CDR3 DNA reads as TGTGCCAGTAGTACCCGGGACCCCCGTTCTTCACCCCTCCACTTT. Protein product: CASSTRDPRSSPLHF.

This clone was seen only once. The chain has TRBV19 and TRBJ1-6; no definite D call. Trimming took off 4 bases at V and 0 bases at J, with 7 bases between the two ends. The CDR3 runs 15 residues. CDR1 and CDR2 (germline): LNHDA, SQIVND (reference sequence). CDR3 protein: CASSSGRSYNSPLHF. Written as DNA, the CDR3 is TGTGCCAGTAGTAGCGGGCGCTCCTATAATTCACCCCTCCACTTT.

Relative to its sample, this clone is medium-sized. The V gene is TRBV7-2, the J gene TRBJ1-1; a possible D gene is TRBD1 (6 bases). With 5 bases removed from V and 2 bases from J, the gap between germline ends came to 15 bases. The germline V gene has CDR1 SGHTA and CDR2 FQGNSA. CDR3 length equals 15 residues. CDR3 amino acids: CASSPISGVNTEAFF. The CDR3, as DNA: TGTGCCAGCAGCCCCATTTCAGGGGTTAACACTGAAGCTTTCTTT.

This chain connects TRBV27 to TRBJ1-5; 7 nucleotides agree with TRBD1. The trim removed 6 bases at V and 4 bases at J, leaving 15 bases unmatched. Per the germline V gene, CDR1 is MNHEY and CDR2 is SMNVEV (reference sequence). The CDR3 contains 17 residues. CDR3 sequence: CASSPDRVPGENQPQHF. The CDR3 DNA follows: TGTGCCAGCAGCCCCGACAGGGTTCCTGGGGAAAATCAGCCCCAGCATTTT.

This chain uses TRBV19 with TRBJ1-5; D remains unclear. CDR1 and CDR2 from the germline V gene are LNHDA and SQIVND (reference sequence). V was clipped by 2 bases and J by 4 bases, with 6 bases between them. CDR3 length: 13 amino acids. As DNA, the CDR3 is TGTGCCAGTAGTATAAGGGTAAATCAGCCCCAGCATTTT. Its protein product is CASSIRVNQPQHF.

The chain carries TRBV4-2 and TRBJ1-1; TRBD1 is a possible D gene (5 bases). Germline CDR1 and CDR2: LGHNA and YNFKEQ. CDR3 length: 16 amino acids. V was cut by 0 bases and J by 3 bases, with 14 bases left in between. The CDR3 nucleotides read TGTGCCAGCAGCCAAGAGGCGGAGCGGGGACACACTGAAGCTTTCTTT. Its translation: CASSQEAERGHTEAFF.

The chain carries TRBV28 and TRBJ2-6, with D unclear. The germline V gene has CDR1 MDHEN and CDR2 SYDVKM. Deletions cut 5 bases from V and 0 bases from J, with 11 bases between. The CDR3 is 16 amino acids. In DNA, the CDR3 is TGTGCCAGCAGTCCCCACCGAGGCTCTGGGGCCAACGTCCTGACTTTC. Encoded protein: CASSPHRGSGANVLTF.

This clone is categorized as large. This chain links TRBV5-4 with TRBJ2-7; a possible D gene is TRBD2 (5 bases). The CDR3 length is 16 residues. With 4 bases removed from V and 4 bases from J, the gap between germline ends came to 21 bases. In germline, CDR1 is SGHNT, CDR2 YYREEE (reference sequence). CDR3 sequence reads: CASSLISTRLLYEQYF. The CDR3 DNA follows: TGTGCCAGCAGCCTCATCTCTACGCGACTACTGTACGAGCAGTACTTC. The full variable domain, rest sourced from reference TRBV5-4 and TRBJ2-7, is ETGVTQSPTHLIKTRGQQVTLRCSSQSGHNTVSWYQQALGQGPQFIFQYYREEENGRGNFPPRFSGLQFPNYSSELNVNALELDDSALYLCASSLISTRLLYEQYFGPGTRLTVT.

The genes are TRBV20-1 and TRBJ2-7; 9 bases are a match to TRBD1. This CDR3 contains 15 residues. Looked up from germline, CDR1 is DFQATT and CDR2 is SNEGSKA (reference sequence). After removal of 3 bases from V and 3 bases from J, the junction contained 9 bases not matched to a gene. The CDR3 nucleotides are TGCAGTGCTAGTGGCACAGGGGGCGAACGCTACGAGCAGTACTTC. Translating gives CSASGTGGERYEQYF.

In its sample, this clone was seen once. The chain couples TRBV18 to TRBJ2-1, with D unresolved. The V and J ends lost 1 base and 3 bases respectively, with 13 bases between them. The CDR3 has 16 amino acids. CDR1 KGHSH and CDR2 LQKENI come from the germline V gene. CDR3 sequence reads: CASSPRQAERYNEQFF. The CDR3 DNA reads as TGTGCCAGCTCACCACGGCAGGCCGAACGCTACAATGAGCAGTTCTTC.

V usage is TRBV11-3 and J usage is TRBJ1-1, with 7 bases lining up with TRBD1. The germline V gene encodes CDR1 SGHNT and CDR2 YENEEA. CDR3 size: 17 residues. J was trimmed by 1 base and V by 0 bases; bases with no gene match: 8. In nucleotides, the CDR3 is TGTGCCAGCAGCTTAGATACAGGGGTACCGCCGAACACTGAAGCTTTCTTT. This codes for CASSLDTGVPPNTEAFF.

The chain carries TRBV11-3 and TRBJ1-1, with 9 bases identical to TRBD1. Per the germline V gene, CDR1 is SGHNT and CDR2 is YENEEA. The length of the CDR3 is 13 residues. V dropped 5 bases and J dropped 8; count of bases not matched to a gene: 6. The CDR3 DNA is TGTGCCAGCAGCCCGGGACAGGGCCGAGAAGCTTTCTTT. Translation: CASSPGQGREAFF.